A selection of T cell receptor beta chains follows, all from one sample in a study of blood T cell repertoires in COVID-19. Sequencing was performed with immunoSEQ multiplex PCR; in TCRdb, only in-frame clones are kept and a portion is missing. The sample has some 300,000 clones; more than 75% are singletons. Input material: peripheral blood. These receptors were taken from a man aged 70 or older with acute or convalescent COVID-19. CDR3s include the opening cysteine and the closing phenylalanine or tryptophan. A D gene is named only where the DNA matches it firmly. Clone sizes are given selectively: once, few, many, or a class where the clone is expanded.

-	TRBJ2-7	TRBV27	once	TGTGCCAGCAGTTTAAGTCTTGGGACTCCCTACGAGCAGTACTTC	CASSLSLGTPYEQYF
-	TRBJ2-1	TRBV9	-	TGTGCCAGCAGCGACAGACAGGCCCAGCTATACAATGAGCAGTTCTTC	CASSDRQAQLYNEQFF
TRBD2	TRBJ2-4	TRBV5-8	-	TGTGCCAGCAGCTTGAGGGAGGGTTATGGCATTCAGTACTTC	CASSLREGYGIQYF
-	TRBJ1-2	TRBV7-2	-	TGTGCCAGCAGCTTAGACAGGGCCTTAAAGGGCTACACCTTC	CASSLDRALKGYTF
-	TRBJ2-7	TRBV6-4	-	TGTGCCAGCCCCCCCAGGGGCATCTTCTTCTCCTACGAGCAGTACTTC	CASPPRGIFFSYEQYF
TRBD1	TRBJ2-2	TRBV27	-	TGTGCCAGCAGTTCCGGGACAGCCGTAACCGGGGAGCTGTTTTTT	CASSSGTAVTGELFF
TRBD2	TRBJ2-2	TRBV7-2	-	TGTGCCAGCAGAGGACTAGCGGGAGAAGGCGGGGAGCTGTTTTTT	CASRGLAGEGGELFF
TRBD1	TRBJ2-3	TRBV4-3	-	TGCGCCAGCAGCGAGTGCAATGACAGGGACACAGATACGCAGTATTTT	CASSECNDRDTDTQYF
-	TRBJ1-4	TRBV19	-	TGTGCCAGCCTTAGGGGGGGGTGCTCAACTAATGAAAAACTGTTTTTT	CASLRGGCSTNEKLFF
TRBD1	TRBJ2-6	TRBV6-2/TRBV6-3	-	TGTGCCAGCAGCCGAGACAGGGCTGGGGCCAACGTCCTGACTTTC	CASSRDRAGANVLTF
-	TRBJ1-3	TRBV5-1	-	TGCGCCAGCAGCTTGTCAGGGGCTGGAAACACCATATATTTT	CASSLSGAGNTIYF
TRBD2	TRBJ2-5	TRBV29-1	once	TGCAGCGTTGACTATAGCGGGAGGGCCTTAGGAACCCAGTACTTC	CSVDYSGRALGTQYF
TRBD2	TRBJ2-7	TRBV7-9	-	TGTGCCAGCAGGAGACTAGCGGGGAGGTTGCCCTACGAGCAGTACTTC	CASRRLAGRLPYEQYF
TRBD2	TRBJ2-1	TRBV28	-	TGTGCCAGCAGTTTCGCTAGCGGGAGGGACAATGAGCAGTTCTTC	CASSFASGRDNEQFF
-	TRBJ1-5	TRBV20-1	-	TGCAGTGCTAGTGTCGGGGACTTCAATCAGCCCCAGCATTTT	CSASVGDFNQPQHF
TRBD2	TRBJ2-3	TRBV5-1	once	TGCGCCAGCAGCGCGCCCTTACTAGCGGGGGGGCTTTCAGATACGCAGTATTTT	CASSAPLLAGGLSDTQYF
TRBD1	TRBJ2-3	TRBV7-9	-	TGTGCCAGCAGCCGGAGACAGGGCGGCGCAGATACGCAGTATTTT	CASSRRQGGADTQYF
TRBD2	TRBJ2-1	TRBV10-3	-	TGTGCCATCAGTGCTAGCGGGAGTATCGATGAGCAGTTCTTC	CAISASGSIDEQFF
TRBD1	TRBJ1-1	TRBV18	-	TGTGCCAGCTCACCTTCACAGGGGGCGGAAGCTTTCTTT	CASSPSQGAEAFF
-	TRBJ2-1	TRBV24-1	-	TGTGCCACCAGTGATCGAGATCATCCCCACAATGAGCAGTTCTTC	CATSDRDHPHNEQFF
TRBD1	TRBJ2-7	TRBV18	-	TGTGCCAGCTCACCCCTATATAATTTGGACAGGGACGGTTACGAGCAGTACTTC	CASSPLYNLDRDGYEQYF
-	TRBJ1-5	TRBV10-3	-	TGTGCCATCAGTAACCTCGACCGGGAGCCCCAGCATTTT	CAISNLDREPQHF
-	TRBJ2-3	TRBV30	-	TGTGCCTGGACGGGTGGTCTCACAGATACGCAGTATTTT	CAWTGGLTDTQYF
TRBD2	TRBJ2-7	TRBV4-2	-	TGTGCCAGCAGCCAAGGGCTAGCGGGGCCGCCGGGAGAGCAGTACTTC	CASSQGLAGPPGEQYF
-	TRBJ1-6	TRBV30	-	TGTGCCTGGAGGGGGCCCACGGCGAATTCACCCCTCCACTTT	CAWRGPTANSPLHF
-	TRBJ2-7	TRBV25-1	-	TGTGCCAGCAGTGATATTCGACAGGACTACGAGCAGTACTTC	CASSDIRQDYEQYF
-	TRBJ1-1	TRBV6-6	-	TGTGCCAGCAGCTCCCCGACAGGTCAAGCTTTCTTT	CASSSPTGQAFF
-	TRBJ1-5	TRBV10-1	-	TGCGCCAGCAAGGGGGGGGTCGCTGGCAATCAGCCCCAGCATTTT	CASKGGVAGNQPQHF
-	TRBJ2-5	TRBV2	-	TGTGCCAGCAGTGTTAGACAGCCACAAGAGACCCAGTACTTC	CASSVRQPQETQYF
-	TRBJ2-3	TRBV24-1	-	TGTGCCACCAGTGATAGGGGGAGAGGTTCTTATACGCAGTATTTT	CATSDRGRGSYTQYF
TRBD2	TRBJ2-5	TRBV18	-	TGTGCCAGCTCACCAGCGGGGGGTGAATGGGAGACCCAGTACTTC	CASSPAGGEWETQYF
-	TRBJ2-2	TRBV15	once	TGTGCCACCAGCATCCGGGGAGGAGGGGTAACGGCCGGGGAGCTGTTTTTT	CATSIRGGGVTAGELFF
-	TRBJ1-2	TRBV20-1	-	TGCAGTGCTAGTATACCAGGAGGAGGCTACACCTTC	CSASIPGGGYTF
-	TRBJ1-3	TRBV6-6	-	TGTGCCAGCAGTTCGGGGCAGGGGCACTCTGGAAACACCATATATTTT	CASSSGQGHSGNTIYF
TRBD1	TRBJ2-2	TRBV9	-	TGTGCCAGCAGTCTGGGACAGGGTTATAACACCGGGGAGCTGTTTTTT	CASSLGQGYNTGELFF
TRBD1	TRBJ2-7	TRBV2	-	TGTGCCAGCAGTCTAGGACAGGGTTCTTACGAGCAGTACTTC	CASSLGQGSYEQYF
-	TRBJ2-5	TRBV5-6	-	TGTGCCAGCAGCTTGGCCGGTGGGGCTGGTCAAGAGACCCAGTACTTC	CASSLAGGAGQETQYF
TRBD1	TRBJ1-3	TRBV18	-	TGTGCCAGCTCACCGGGACAGGGGATCAACACCATATATTTT	CASSPGQGINTIYF
TRBD1	TRBJ1-2	TRBV28	-	TGTGCCAGCATGAGTCCCACCGGGACAGGGGCTTCGTCCACCTTC	CASMSPTGTGASSTF
TRBD1	TRBJ1-6	TRBV5-1	-	TGCGCCAGCAGCTTGCCCGACAGGGTAAATTCACCCCTCCACTTT	CASSLPDRVNSPLHF
-	TRBJ1-1	TRBV28	-	TGTGCCAGCAGTCGCTCTCGGACAGCGAACACTGAAGCTTTCTTT	CASSRSRTANTEAFF
TRBD2	TRBJ2-5	TRBV19	-	TGTGCCAGTAGTATAGGAGGGACTAGTGGAGGAGAGACCCAGTACTTC	CASSIGGTSGGETQYF
TRBD2	TRBJ2-3	TRBV2	-	TGTGCCAGCAGTGAGCCCACTAGCGGGAGCCCAGATACGCAGTATTTT	CASSEPTSGSPDTQYF
-	TRBJ2-2	TRBV9	-	TGTGCCAGCAGCGCGGACTACTACACCGGGGAGCTGTTTTTT	CASSADYYTGELFF
-	TRBJ2-4	TRBV19	once	TGTGCCAGTAGTATCTGGCAGGGGGGAGCCAAAAACATTCAGTACTTC	CASSIWQGGAKNIQYF